The source of this T cell receptor beta chain is a study of blood T cells in healthy people across ages. The V segment lost 3 bases and the J segment 4 bases; nucleotides outside the gene matches: 1. This CDR3 region has 14 residues. Germline V gene data show CDR1 as SGHRS and CDR2 as YFSETQ. Primed by a sample-barcoded 5' primer and a J-beta primer mix, a second PCR proceeded for 7 to 11 cycles. TCRdb re-called the 5' RACE reads with MiXCR, one entry per CDR3 protein. Seen here are under 700,000 distinct CDR3 sequences, 24% observed once, and the top ten hold approximately 10%. This clonotype came up a few times. The same sample was also studied in work on T cells of mothers and their children. As that study records: Around 3 million TCR beta reads per child versus over 9 million per mother.

What was sequenced was blood. This chain links TRBV5-1 with TRBJ2-2; 9 bases align to TRBD1. This receptor was identified in a boy younger than 18 in good health. Here the CDR3 reads CASSWDRATGELFF. CDR3 bases: TGCGCCAGCAGCTGGGACAGGGCCACCGGGGAGCTGTTTTTT. Full variable domain (rest looked up from reference TRBV5-1 and TRBJ2-2): KAGVTQTPRYLIKTRGQQVTLSCSPISGHRSVSWYQQTPGQGLQFLFEYFSETQRNKGNFPGRFSGRQFSNSRSEMNVSTLELGDSALYLCASSWDRATGELFFGEGSRLTVL.